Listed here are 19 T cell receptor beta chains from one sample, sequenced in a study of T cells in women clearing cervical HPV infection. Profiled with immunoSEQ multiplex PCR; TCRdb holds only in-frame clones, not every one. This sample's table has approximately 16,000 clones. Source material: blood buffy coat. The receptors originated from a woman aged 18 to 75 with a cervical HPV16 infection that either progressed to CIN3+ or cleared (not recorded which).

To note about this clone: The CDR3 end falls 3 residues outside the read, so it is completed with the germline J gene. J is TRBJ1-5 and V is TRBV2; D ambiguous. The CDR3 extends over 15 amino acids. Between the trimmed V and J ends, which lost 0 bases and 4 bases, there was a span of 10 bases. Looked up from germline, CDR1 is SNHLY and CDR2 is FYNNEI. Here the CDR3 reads CASSEALGENQPQHF. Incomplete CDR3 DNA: TGTGCCAGCAGTGAAGCGCTCGGGGAGAATCAGCCC.

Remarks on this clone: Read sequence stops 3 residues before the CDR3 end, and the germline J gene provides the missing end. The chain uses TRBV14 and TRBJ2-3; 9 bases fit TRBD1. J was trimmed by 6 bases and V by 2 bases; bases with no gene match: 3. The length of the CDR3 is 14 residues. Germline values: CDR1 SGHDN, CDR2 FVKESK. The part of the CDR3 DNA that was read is TGTGCCAGCAGCCAAAGACAGGGGGGGGATACG. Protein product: CASSQRQGGDT. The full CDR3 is CASSQRQGGDTQYF.

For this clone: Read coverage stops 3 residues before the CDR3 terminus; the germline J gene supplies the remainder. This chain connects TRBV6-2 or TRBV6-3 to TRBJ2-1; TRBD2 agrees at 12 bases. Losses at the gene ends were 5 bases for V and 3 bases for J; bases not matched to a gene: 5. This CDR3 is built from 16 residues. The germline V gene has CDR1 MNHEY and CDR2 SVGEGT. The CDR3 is CASSRLAGGLYNEQFF. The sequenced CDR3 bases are TGTGCCAGCAGTCGGCTAGCGGGGGGGCTCTACAATGAG.

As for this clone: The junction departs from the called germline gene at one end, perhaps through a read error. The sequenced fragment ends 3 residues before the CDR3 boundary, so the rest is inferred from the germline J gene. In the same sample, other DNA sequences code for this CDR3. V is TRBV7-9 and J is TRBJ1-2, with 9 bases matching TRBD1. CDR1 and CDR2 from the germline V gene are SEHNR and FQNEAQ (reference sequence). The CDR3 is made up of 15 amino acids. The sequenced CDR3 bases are TGTGCCAGCAGCGACCAGGACAGGGGCACCTATGGA. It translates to CASSDQDRGTYG. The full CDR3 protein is CASSDQDRGTYGYTF.

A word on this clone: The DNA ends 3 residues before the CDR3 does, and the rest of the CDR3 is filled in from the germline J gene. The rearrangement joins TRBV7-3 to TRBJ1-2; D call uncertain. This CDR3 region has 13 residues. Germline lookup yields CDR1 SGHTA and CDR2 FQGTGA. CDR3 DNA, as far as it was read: TGTGCCAGCAGCCCCATTGTCCAGGATACC. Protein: CASSPIVQDT. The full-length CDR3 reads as CASSPIVQDTYTF.

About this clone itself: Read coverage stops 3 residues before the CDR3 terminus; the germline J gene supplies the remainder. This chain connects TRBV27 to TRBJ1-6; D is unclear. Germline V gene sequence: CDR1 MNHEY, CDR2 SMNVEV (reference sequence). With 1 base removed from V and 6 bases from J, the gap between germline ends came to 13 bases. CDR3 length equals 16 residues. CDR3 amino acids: CASSLFGLTVNSPLHF. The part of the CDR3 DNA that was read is TGTGCCAGCAGTTTATTTGGGCTGACGGTTAATTCACCC.

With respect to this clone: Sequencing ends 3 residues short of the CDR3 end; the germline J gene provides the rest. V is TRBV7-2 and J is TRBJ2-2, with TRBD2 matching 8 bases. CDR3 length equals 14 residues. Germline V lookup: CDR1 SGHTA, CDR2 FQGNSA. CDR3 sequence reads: CASSLVRGGQKLFF. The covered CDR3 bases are TGTGCCAGCAGCTTAGTTCGGGGGGGTCAAAAG.

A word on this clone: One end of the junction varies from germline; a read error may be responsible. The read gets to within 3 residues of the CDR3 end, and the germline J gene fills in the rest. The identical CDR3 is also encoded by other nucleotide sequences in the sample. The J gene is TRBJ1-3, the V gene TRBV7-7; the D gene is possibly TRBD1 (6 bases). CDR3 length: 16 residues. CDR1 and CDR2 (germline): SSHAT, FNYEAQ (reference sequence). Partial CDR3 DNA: TGTGCTAGCAGCTCGTCTCGAAGACAGGAAAGAAACACC. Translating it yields CASSSSRRQERNT. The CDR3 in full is CASSSSRRQERNTIYF. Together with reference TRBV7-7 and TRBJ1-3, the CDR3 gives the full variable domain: GAGVSQSPRYKVTKRGQDVTLRCDPISSHATLYWYQQALGQGPEFLTYFNYEAQPDKSGLPSDRFSAERPEGSISTLTIQRTEQRDSAMYRCASSSSRRQERNTIYFGEGSWLTVV.

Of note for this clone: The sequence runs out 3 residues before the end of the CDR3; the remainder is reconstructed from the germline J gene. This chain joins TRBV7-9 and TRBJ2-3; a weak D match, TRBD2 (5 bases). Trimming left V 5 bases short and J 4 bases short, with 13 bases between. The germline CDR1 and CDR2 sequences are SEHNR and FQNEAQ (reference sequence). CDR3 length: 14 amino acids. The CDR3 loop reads CASSILLGPDTQYF. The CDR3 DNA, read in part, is TGTGCCAGCAGCATACTACTAGGACCAGATACG.

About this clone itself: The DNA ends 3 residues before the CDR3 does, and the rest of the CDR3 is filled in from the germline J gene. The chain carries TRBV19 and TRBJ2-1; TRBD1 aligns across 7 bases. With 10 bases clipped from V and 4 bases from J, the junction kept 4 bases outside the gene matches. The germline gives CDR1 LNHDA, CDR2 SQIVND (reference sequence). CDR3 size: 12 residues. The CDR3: CATGTAYNEQFF. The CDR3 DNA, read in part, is TGTGCCACCGGGACAGCTTACAATGAG.

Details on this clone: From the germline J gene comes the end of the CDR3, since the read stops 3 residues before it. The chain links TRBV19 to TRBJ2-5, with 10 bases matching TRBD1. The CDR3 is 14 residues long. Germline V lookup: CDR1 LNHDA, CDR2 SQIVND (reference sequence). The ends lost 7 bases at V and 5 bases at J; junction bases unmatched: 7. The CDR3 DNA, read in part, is TGTGCCAGTACGACGGGACAGGGGTTGGAGACC. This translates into CASTTGQGLET. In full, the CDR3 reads CASTTGQGLETQYF. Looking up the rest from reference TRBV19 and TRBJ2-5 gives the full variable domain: DGGITQSPKYLFRKEGQNVTLSCEQNLNHDAMYWYRQDPGQGLRLIYYSQIVNDFQKGDIAEGYSVSREKKESFPLTVTSAQKNPTAFYLCASTTGQGLETQYFGPGTRLLVL.

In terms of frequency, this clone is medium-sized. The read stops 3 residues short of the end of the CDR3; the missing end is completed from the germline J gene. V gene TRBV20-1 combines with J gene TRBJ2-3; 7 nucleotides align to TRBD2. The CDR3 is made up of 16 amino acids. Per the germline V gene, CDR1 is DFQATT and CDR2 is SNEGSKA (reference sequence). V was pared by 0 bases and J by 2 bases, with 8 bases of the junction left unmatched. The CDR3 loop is CSARDGGRGYTDTQYF. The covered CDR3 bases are TGCAGTGCTAGAGATGGGGGGAGGGGATACACAGATACG.

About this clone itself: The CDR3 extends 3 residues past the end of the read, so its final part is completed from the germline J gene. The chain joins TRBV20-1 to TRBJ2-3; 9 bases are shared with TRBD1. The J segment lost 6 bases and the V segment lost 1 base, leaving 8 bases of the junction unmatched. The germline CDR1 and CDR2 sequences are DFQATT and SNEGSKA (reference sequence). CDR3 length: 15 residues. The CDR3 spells CSARGGTGRTDTQYF. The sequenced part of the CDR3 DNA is TGCAGTGCTAGAGGGGGGACAGGGAGGACGGATACG.

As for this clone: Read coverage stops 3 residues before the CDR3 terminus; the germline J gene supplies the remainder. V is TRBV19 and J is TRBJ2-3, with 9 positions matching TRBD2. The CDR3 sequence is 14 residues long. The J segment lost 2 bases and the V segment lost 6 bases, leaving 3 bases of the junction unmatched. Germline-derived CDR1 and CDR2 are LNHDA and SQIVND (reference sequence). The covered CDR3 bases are TGTGCCAGTAGGCTAGCGGGGACCACAGATACG. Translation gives CASRLAGTTDT. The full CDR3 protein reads CASRLAGTTDTQYF.

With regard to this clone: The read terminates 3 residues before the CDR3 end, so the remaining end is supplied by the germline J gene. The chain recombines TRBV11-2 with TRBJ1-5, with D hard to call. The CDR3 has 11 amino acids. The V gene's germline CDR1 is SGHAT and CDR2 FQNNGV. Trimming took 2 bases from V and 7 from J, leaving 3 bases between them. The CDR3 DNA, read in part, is TGTGCCAGCAGCTTAAGGCAGCCC. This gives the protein CASSLRQP. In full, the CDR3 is CASSLRQPQHF.

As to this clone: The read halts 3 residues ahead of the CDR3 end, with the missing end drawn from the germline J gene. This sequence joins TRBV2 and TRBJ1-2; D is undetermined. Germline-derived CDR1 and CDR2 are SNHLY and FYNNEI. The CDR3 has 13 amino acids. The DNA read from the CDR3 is TGTGCCAGCAGTGAAGAGGCAGGCGTAGGC. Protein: CASSEEAGVG. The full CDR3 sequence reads CASSEEAGVGYTF.

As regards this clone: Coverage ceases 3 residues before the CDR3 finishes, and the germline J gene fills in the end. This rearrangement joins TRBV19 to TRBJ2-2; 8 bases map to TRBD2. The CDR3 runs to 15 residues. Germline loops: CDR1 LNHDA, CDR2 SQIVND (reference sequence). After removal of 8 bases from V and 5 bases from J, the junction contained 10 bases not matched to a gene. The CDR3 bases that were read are TGTGCCAGTTGCCCGGGACGCGGGGGGACCGGGGAG. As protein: CASCPGRGGTGE. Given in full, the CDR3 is CASCPGRGGTGELFF.

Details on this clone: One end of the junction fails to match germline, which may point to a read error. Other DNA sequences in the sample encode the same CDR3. CDR3 sequence: CASSPGLYPGNTIYF. The sequenced part of the CDR3 DNA is TGTGCCAGCAGCCCGGGACTGTACCCTGGAAACACA. The chain recombines TRBV5-6 with TRBJ1-3; tentative D call: TRBD1 (5 bases). The read terminates 3 residues ahead of where the CDR3 ends, so the germline J gene completes it. Looked up from germline, CDR1 is SGHDT and CDR2 is YYEEEE. This CDR3 has 15 residues.

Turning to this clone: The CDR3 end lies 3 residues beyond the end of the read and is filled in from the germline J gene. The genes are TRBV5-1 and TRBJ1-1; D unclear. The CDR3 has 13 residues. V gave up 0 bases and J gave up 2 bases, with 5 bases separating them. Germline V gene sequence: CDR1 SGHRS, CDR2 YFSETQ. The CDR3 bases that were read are TGCGCCAGCAGCTTGGGGCCTAACACTGAA. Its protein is CASSLGPNTE. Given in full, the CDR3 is CASSLGPNTEAFF. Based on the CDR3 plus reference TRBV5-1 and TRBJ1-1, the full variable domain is KAGVTQTPRYLIKTRGQQVTLSCSPISGHRSVSWYQQTPGQGLQFLFEYFSETQRNKGNFPGRFSGRQFSNSRSEMNVSTLELGDSALYLCASSLGPNTEAFFGQGTRLTVV.